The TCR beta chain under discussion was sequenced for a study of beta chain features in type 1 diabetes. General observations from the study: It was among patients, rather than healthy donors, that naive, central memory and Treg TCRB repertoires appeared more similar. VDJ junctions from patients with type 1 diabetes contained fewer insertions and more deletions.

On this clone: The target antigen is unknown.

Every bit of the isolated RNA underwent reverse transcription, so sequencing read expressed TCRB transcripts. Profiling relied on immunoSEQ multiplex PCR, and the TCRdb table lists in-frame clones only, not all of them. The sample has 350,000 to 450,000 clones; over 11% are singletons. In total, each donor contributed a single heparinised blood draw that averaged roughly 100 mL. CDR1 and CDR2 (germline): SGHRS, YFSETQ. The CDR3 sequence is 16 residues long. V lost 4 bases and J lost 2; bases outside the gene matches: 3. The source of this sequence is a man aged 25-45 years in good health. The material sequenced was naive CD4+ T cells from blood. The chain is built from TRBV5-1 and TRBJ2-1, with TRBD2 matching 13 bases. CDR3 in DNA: TGCGCCAGCAGCCCGGGGACTAGCGGGGCCTACAATGAGCAGTTCTTC. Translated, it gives CASSPGTSGAYNEQFF.